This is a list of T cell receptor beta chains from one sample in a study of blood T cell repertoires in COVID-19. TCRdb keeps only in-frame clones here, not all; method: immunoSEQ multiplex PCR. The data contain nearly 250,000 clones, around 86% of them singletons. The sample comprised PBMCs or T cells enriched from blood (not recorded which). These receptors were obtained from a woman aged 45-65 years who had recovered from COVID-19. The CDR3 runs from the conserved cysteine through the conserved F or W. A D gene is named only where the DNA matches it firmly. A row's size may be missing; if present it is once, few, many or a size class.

cdr3_nt: TGCGCCAGCAGCCAGGGGGGTGGGACTAGCAGCTACAATGAGCAGTTCTTC
cdr3_aa: CASSQGGGTSSYNEQFF
clone_size: -
v_call: TRBV4-3
d_call: TRBD2
j_call: TRBJ2-1

cdr3_nt: TGTGCCAGCAGTCCGGGACACGAGAGGAGAAACACCATATATTTT
cdr3_aa: CASSPGHERRNTIYF
clone_size: -
v_call: TRBV5-4
d_call: -
j_call: TRBJ1-3

cdr3_nt: TGCGCCAGCAGCCAAGATCTCGCTGGACAGGGAAATGAGCAGTTCTTC
cdr3_aa: CASSQDLAGQGNEQFF
clone_size: -
v_call: TRBV4-3
d_call: TRBD1
j_call: TRBJ2-1

cdr3_nt: TGTGCCAGCAGCCCCGGGACTAGCGGGAGTGATGAGCAGTTCTTC
cdr3_aa: CASSPGTSGSDEQFF
clone_size: -
v_call: TRBV7-2
d_call: TRBD2
j_call: TRBJ2-1

cdr3_nt: TGTGCCTGGAGTGTACCCTGGACAGGGCGCAAGAACACCGGGGAGCTGTTTTTT
cdr3_aa: CAWSVPWTGRKNTGELFF
clone_size: -
v_call: TRBV30
d_call: TRBD1
j_call: TRBJ2-2

cdr3_nt: TGCAGTGCCCACCCAGGGGAGCAGTTCTTC
cdr3_aa: CSAHPGEQFF
clone_size: -
v_call: TRBV20-1
d_call: -
j_call: TRBJ2-1

cdr3_nt: TGTGCCAGCAGCGATCCGAGGAGTTTTGGAAACACCATATATTTT
cdr3_aa: CASSDPRSFGNTIYF
clone_size: few
v_call: TRBV25-1
d_call: -
j_call: TRBJ1-3

cdr3_nt: TGCGCCAGCAGCCAAGCCAGCGCACCTTCACCCCTCCACTTT
cdr3_aa: CASSQASAPSPLHF
clone_size: -
v_call: TRBV4-1
d_call: -
j_call: TRBJ1-6

cdr3_nt: TGTGCCTGGAGTGACGGGTTATCCTACGAGCAGTACTTC
cdr3_aa: CAWSDGLSYEQYF
clone_size: once
v_call: TRBV30
d_call: -
j_call: TRBJ2-7

cdr3_nt: TGCGCCAGCAGCTTGCAGGGGATGAACACTGAAGCTTTCTTT
cdr3_aa: CASSLQGMNTEAFF
clone_size: -
v_call: TRBV5-1
d_call: -
j_call: TRBJ1-1

cdr3_nt: TGTGCCAGCAGTTACTCACAGGGGGCAGGCACTGAAGCTTTCTTT
cdr3_aa: CASSYSQGAGTEAFF
clone_size: -
v_call: TRBV6-5
d_call: TRBD1
j_call: TRBJ1-1

cdr3_nt: TGTGCCATCAGTGAGTCGACTTTGGCGGGAGCCCCCAATCGATACAATGAGCAGTTCTTC
cdr3_aa: CAISESTLAGAPNRYNEQFF
clone_size: -
v_call: TRBV10-3
d_call: TRBD2
j_call: TRBJ2-1

cdr3_nt: TGTGCCAGCAGCCAGTCCGGGACAGGGGGCGCTTCTGGAAACACCATATATTTT
cdr3_aa: CASSQSGTGGASGNTIYF
clone_size: few
v_call: TRBV4-2
d_call: TRBD1
j_call: TRBJ1-3

cdr3_nt: TGTGCCAGCAGCCAGAGCGACGTATTCTCTGGAAACACCATATATTTT
cdr3_aa: CASSQSDVFSGNTIYF
clone_size: -
v_call: TRBV9
d_call: -
j_call: TRBJ1-3

cdr3_nt: TGTGCCAGCAGCCAAAGGGGACTAGCCCACGAGCAGTTCTTC
cdr3_aa: CASSQRGLAHEQFF
clone_size: once
v_call: TRBV3-1/TRBV3-2
d_call: TRBD2
j_call: TRBJ2-1

cdr3_nt: TGTGCCAGCAGGATGCGGGGGGCCCCTTACGCGAACACCGGGGAGCTGTTTTTT
cdr3_aa: CASRMRGAPYANTGELFF
clone_size: -
v_call: TRBV5-6
d_call: TRBD2
j_call: TRBJ2-2

cdr3_nt: TGCAGTGCGTCAGGGGATGGCTACACCTTC
cdr3_aa: CSASGDGYTF
clone_size: -
v_call: TRBV20-1
d_call: -
j_call: TRBJ1-2

cdr3_nt: TGTGCCAGCAGCGTAGGGGCGGGGAACCTCTACGAGCAGTACTTC
cdr3_aa: CASSVGAGNLYEQYF
clone_size: -
v_call: TRBV9
d_call: -
j_call: TRBJ2-7

cdr3_nt: TGTGCCTGGAGTATCGGACACCAAACTAGCACAGATACGCAGTATTTT
cdr3_aa: CAWSIGHQTSTDTQYF
clone_size: -
v_call: TRBV30
d_call: -
j_call: TRBJ2-3

cdr3_nt: TGTGCCAGCAGTTCCCCCCTGGACGTCGGGATCGGGGAGCTGTTTTTT
cdr3_aa: CASSSPLDVGIGELFF
clone_size: -
v_call: TRBV6-6
d_call: -
j_call: TRBJ2-2

cdr3_nt: TGTGCCAGCAGCTTGCAGGGAGGGATGGGATCCTACGAGCAGTACTTC
cdr3_aa: CASSLQGGMGSYEQYF
clone_size: -
v_call: TRBV5-5
d_call: TRBD2
j_call: TRBJ2-7

cdr3_nt: TGTGCCAGCAACGGGTTTTATAGCAATCAGCCCCAGCATTTT
cdr3_aa: CASNGFYSNQPQHF
clone_size: few
v_call: TRBV28
d_call: -
j_call: TRBJ1-5

cdr3_nt: TGCGCCAGCAGGGATCCGACAGGAGGTAATGAAAAACTGTTTTTT
cdr3_aa: CASRDPTGGNEKLFF
clone_size: -
v_call: TRBV5-1
d_call: -
j_call: TRBJ1-4

cdr3_nt: TGTGCCAGCAGCCTCAGGGAGGTGACGGCTGAAGCTTTCTTT
cdr3_aa: CASSLREVTAEAFF
clone_size: -
v_call: TRBV28
d_call: -
j_call: TRBJ1-1

cdr3_nt: TGTGCCAGTAGTATAGACCCCAGGGGGCTCAGCTATGGCTACACCTTC
cdr3_aa: CASSIDPRGLSYGYTF
clone_size: -
v_call: TRBV19
d_call: TRBD1
j_call: TRBJ1-2

cdr3_nt: TGTGCCAGCAAAGTAGGACAGATTTACAATGAGCAGTTCTTC
cdr3_aa: CASKVGQIYNEQFF
clone_size: -
v_call: TRBV27
d_call: -
j_call: TRBJ2-1

cdr3_nt: TGTGCCAGCAGCTTGCAGAATCAGAACACTGAAGCTTTCTTT
cdr3_aa: CASSLQNQNTEAFF
clone_size: -
v_call: TRBV5-4
d_call: -
j_call: TRBJ1-1

cdr3_nt: TGTGCCAGCAGTTACTCGACGGACAAGGACCTTATCGGAAACTACAATGAGCAGTTCTTC
cdr3_aa: CASSYSTDKDLIGNYNEQFF
clone_size: few
v_call: TRBV6-2/TRBV6-3
d_call: -
j_call: TRBJ2-1

cdr3_nt: TGTGCCAGCAGCCCCCGGGGTCCGGGCGTGGGCAACACCGGGGAGCTGTTTTTT
cdr3_aa: CASSPRGPGVGNTGELFF
clone_size: -
v_call: TRBV21-1
d_call: -
j_call: TRBJ2-2

cdr3_nt: TGTGCCAGCAGTGAAGCCTCTGGGGCCAACGTCCTGACTTTC
cdr3_aa: CASSEASGANVLTF
clone_size: -
v_call: TRBV6-4
d_call: -
j_call: TRBJ2-6

cdr3_nt: TGTGCCACCAGCCCCCGGGGGGACTTCTCCTACAATGAGCAGTTCTTC
cdr3_aa: CATSPRGDFSYNEQFF
clone_size: -
v_call: TRBV15
d_call: TRBD2
j_call: TRBJ2-1

cdr3_nt: TGTGCCAGCAGCTTGGGCCCTCCCCAGTACTTC
cdr3_aa: CASSLGPPQYF
clone_size: once
v_call: TRBV7-9
d_call: -
j_call: TRBJ2-5

cdr3_nt: TGTGCCAGCAGCTCGAGCTTTGACAGGGCCTATGGCTACACCTTC
cdr3_aa: CASSSSFDRAYGYTF
clone_size: -
v_call: TRBV7-9
d_call: TRBD1
j_call: TRBJ1-2

cdr3_nt: TGTGCCAGCTCAGAATACCCCCGGTACTCTGGAAACACCATATATTTT
cdr3_aa: CASSEYPRYSGNTIYF
clone_size: -
v_call: TRBV18
d_call: -
j_call: TRBJ1-3

cdr3_nt: TGTGCCAGCAGCTTACTGACAGGGGGGGAAACTGAAGCTTTCTTT
cdr3_aa: CASSLLTGGETEAFF
clone_size: -
v_call: TRBV7-2
d_call: TRBD1
j_call: TRBJ1-1

cdr3_nt: TGTGCCTGGAGTGTTGGGGACATAATCACGCCCCAGCATTTT
cdr3_aa: CAWSVGDIITPQHF
clone_size: -
v_call: TRBV30
d_call: -
j_call: TRBJ1-5

cdr3_nt: TGTGCCAGCAGCGCGATGCAGGGTAGTGGAAACACCATATATTTT
cdr3_aa: CASSAMQGSGNTIYF
clone_size: -
v_call: TRBV9
d_call: -
j_call: TRBJ1-3